The present entry profiles one T cell receptor beta chain with its context. This entry is derived from a study of sequential checkpoint blockade in melanoma. Study-wide context: First-line arms were nivolumab then ipilimumab, or the reverse, randomized 1:1. Both treatment sequences were followed by maintenance nivolumab.

Assay: immunoSEQ multiplex PCR; the TCRdb copy retains only in-frame clones and omits some. The sample yields approximately 31,000 clones, about 86% seen once. Regarding treatment: randomized to nivolumab then ipilimumab (arm A) or the reverse (arm B). DNA-damaging chemotherapy had not been given to any patient beforehand. From thawed PBMCs, live CD3+CD8+ cells negative for CD19 and CD56 were sorted. V lost 7 bases, J lost 0 bases, and 10 bases lay in between. The CDR3 has 15 amino acids. The germline CDR1 and CDR2 sequences are MNHEY and SVGAGI. The chain is built from TRBV6-5 and TRBJ2-6; D gene uncertain. This sample comprised CD8+ T cells sorted from blood (inferred from file names), obtained from a patient given nivolumab and ipilimumab in sequence. The TCR originated in a human donor with melanoma. For the CDR3, the DNA is TGTGCCAGCACGGTCAGGTTCTCTGGGGCCAACGTCCTGACTTTC. Its translation: CASTVRFSGANVLTF.